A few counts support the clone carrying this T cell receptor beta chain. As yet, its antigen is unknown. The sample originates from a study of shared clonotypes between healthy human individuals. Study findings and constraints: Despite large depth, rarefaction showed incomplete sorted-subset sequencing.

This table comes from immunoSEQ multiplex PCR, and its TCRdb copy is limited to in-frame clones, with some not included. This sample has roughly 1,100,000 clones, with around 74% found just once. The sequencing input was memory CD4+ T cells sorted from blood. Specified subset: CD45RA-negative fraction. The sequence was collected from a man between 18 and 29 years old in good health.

CDR3 in DNA: TGTGCCAGCAGTGAAGGTGGGACTAGCCGCAATGAGCAGTTCTTC. It is translated as CASSEGGTSRNEQFF. The chain couples TRBV6-1 to TRBJ2-1; 9 bases line up with TRBD2. Trimming at V came to 1 base and at J to 6 bases, leaving 4 bases not matched to a gene. This CDR3 region has 15 residues. CDR1 and CDR2 from the germline V gene are MNHNS and SASEGT.